This record covers a single T cell receptor beta chain. This record belongs to a study of blood T cell repertoires in COVID-19. Study context: T cells, B-cell-depleted T cells, or PBMCs provided the cDNA or gDNA that served as material.

Individuals in the exposed group had encountered a COVID-19 case within 2 weeks preceding study entry. Original handling: Reference gene primer amplification gave nucleated cell count estimates. The method was immunoSEQ multiplex PCR; TCRdb's version includes in-frame clones alone and lacks a portion of them. V, J and clone size derive from that table, while D and trimming were established from the DNA sequence. Of 150,000 or so clones listed, roughly nine tenths are singletons. Source material: PBMCs or T cells enriched from blood (not recorded which). The clonotype comes from a woman aged 40 to 49 who had been exposed to COVID-19.

The DNA of the CDR3 is TGTGCCACCAGTGACACCGGACAGTTAAATACCAACTACGAGCAGTACTTC. This gives the protein CATSDTGQLNTNYEQYF. The genes are TRBV24-1 and TRBJ2-7, with a weak D call TRBD1 (6 bases). Per the germline V gene, CDR1 is KGHDR and CDR2 is SFDVKD. V lost 4 bases and J 3 bases, leaving 21 bases between the germline ends. This CDR3 region has 17 residues.